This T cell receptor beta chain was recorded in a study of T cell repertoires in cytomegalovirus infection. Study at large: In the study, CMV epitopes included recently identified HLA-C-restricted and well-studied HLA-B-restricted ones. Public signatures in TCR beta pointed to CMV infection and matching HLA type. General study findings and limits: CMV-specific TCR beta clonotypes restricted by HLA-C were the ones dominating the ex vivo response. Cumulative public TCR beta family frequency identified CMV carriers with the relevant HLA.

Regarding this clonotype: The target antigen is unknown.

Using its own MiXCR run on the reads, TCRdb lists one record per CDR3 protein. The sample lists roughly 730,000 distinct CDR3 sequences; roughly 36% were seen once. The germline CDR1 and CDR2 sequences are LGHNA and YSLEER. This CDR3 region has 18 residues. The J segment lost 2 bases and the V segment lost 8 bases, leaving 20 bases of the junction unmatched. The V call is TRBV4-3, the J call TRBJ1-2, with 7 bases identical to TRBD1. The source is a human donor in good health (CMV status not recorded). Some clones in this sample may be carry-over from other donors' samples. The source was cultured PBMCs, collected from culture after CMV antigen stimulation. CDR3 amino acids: CASGLIGRTGLPNYGYTF. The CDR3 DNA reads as TGCGCCAGCGGTCTAATTGGCCGGACAGGACTTCCAAACTATGGCTACACCTTC.